This entry lists 18 T cell receptor beta chains sequenced from one sample in a study of T cell repertoires in cytomegalovirus infection. One entry per CDR3 protein, called by TCRdb with MiXCR from the reads. Here the sample spans 200,000 to 300,000 distinct CDR3 sequences, 8% to 9.5% being singletons. Input material: PBMCs. The receptors shown here come from a human donor in good health (CMV status not recorded). Some clones in this sample may be carry-over from other donors' samples.

This clonotype was seen repeatedly, ten times or more. The rearrangement links TRBV7-2 to TRBJ2-5; TRBD1 aligns across 8 bases. There are 15 residues in the CDR3. The V and J ends lost 8 bases and 0 bases, in that order; junction bases with no gene match: 8. Germline CDR1 is SGHTA and CDR2 is FQGNSA. The CDR3 nucleotides read TGTGCCAGCGGATCGACAGGGGTGTACCAAGAGACCCAGTACTTC. It codes for CASGSTGVYQETQYF.

This clonotype came up many times. The chain uses TRBV6-1 and TRBJ2-1; no firm D call. Trimming cost V 6 bases and J 8 bases, with 20 bases left between them. CDR1 MNHNS and CDR2 SASEGT come from the germline V gene. CDR3 length: 15 amino acids. In nucleotides, the CDR3 is TGTGCCAGCAGATCCCCCTTGGAACTGAAGGATGAGCAGTTCTTC. It yields the protein CASRSPLELKDEQFF.

This clonotype was seen only a few times. This chain uses TRBV7-9 with TRBJ1-1; 10 bases are a match to TRBD1. This CDR3 spans 14 amino acids. Germline V gene sequence: CDR1 SEHNR, CDR2 FQNEAQ (reference sequence). The V segment lost 5 bases and the J segment 4 bases; nucleotides outside the gene matches: 4. For the CDR3, the DNA is TGTGCCAGCAGCCACCGGGACAGGGGCACTGAAGCTTTCTTT. Translated, it gives CASSHRDRGTEAFF.

This clonotype was detected a few times. The chain has TRBV20-1 and TRBJ2-6; 8 bases are shared with TRBD1. V trimming: 6 bases; J trimming: 2 bases; junction bases outside the gene matches: 12. This CDR3 is 17 amino acids long. Germline CDR1 reads DFQATT; CDR2 reads SNEGSKA (reference sequence). The CDR3 loop is CSAQGPDRATGANVLTF. The CDR3 DNA is TGCAGTGCCCAAGGCCCGGACAGGGCCACTGGGGCCAACGTCCTGACTTTC.

This clonotype showed up just a few times. The chain couples TRBV30 to TRBJ2-1; 9 positions agree with TRBD2. V gave up 3 bases and J gave up 3 bases; unmatched junction bases: 6. The CDR3 has 15 residues. Germline V gives CDR1 GTSNPN, CDR2 SVGIG (reference sequence). CDR3 DNA: TGTGCCTGGAGGGACCTAGCGGGAATCTACAATGAGCAGTTCTTC. This sequence encodes CAWRDLAGIYNEQFF. Variable domain in full (rest from reference TRBV30 and TRBJ2-1): SQTIHQWPATLVQPVGSPLSLECTVEGTSNPNLYWYRQAAGRGLQLLFYSVGIGQISSEVPQNLSASRPQDRQFILSSKKLLLSDSGFYLCAWRDLAGIYNEQFFGPGTRLTVL.

In this sample, this clonotype turned up many times. The genes are TRBV7-2 and TRBJ2-7; D not certain. CDR1 and CDR2 (germline): SGHTA, FQGNSA. CDR3 size: 11 residues. V was cut by 1 base and J by 6 bases, with 4 bases left in between. The CDR3: CASSLVSEQYF. The CDR3 DNA is TGTGCCAGCAGCTTAGTGAGCGAGCAGTACTTC.

This clonotype was seen a few times. This rearrangement joins TRBV11-2 to TRBJ2-3, with 8 nucleotides matching TRBD2. J lost 3 bases, V lost 3 bases, and 11 bases had no gene match. The length of the CDR3 is 17 residues. Per germline, CDR1 SGHAT and CDR2 FQNNGV. The CDR3 region has the DNA TGTGCCAGCAGCTTTTTGTCTAGCGGGTCGGTAACAGATACGCAGTATTTT. It is translated as CASSFLSSGSVTDTQYF.

This clonotype was observed many times. J is TRBJ2-7 and V is TRBV7-9; 11 bases are shared with TRBD2. This CDR3 is built from 15 residues. Germline CDR1 is SEHNR and CDR2 is FQNEAQ (reference sequence). J was trimmed by 4 bases and V by 5 bases; bases with no gene match: 7. The CDR3 DNA follows: TGTGCCAGCAGCGTGACTAGCGGGAAGGGTTACGAGCAGTACTTC. Translating it yields CASSVTSGKGYEQYF.

This clonotype was seen repeatedly, ten times or more. The chain combines TRBV12-3 or TRBV12-4 with TRBJ1-6; no reliable D call. The CDR3 loop spans 15 amino acids. V dropped 4 bases and J dropped 7 bases, with 14 bases sitting between them. DNA for the CDR3: TGTGCCAGCAGTTCGTCCCGGGCCCCAAATTCACCCCTCCACTTT. It codes for CASSSSRAPNSPLHF.

This clonotype was recorded many times. The chain couples TRBV28 to TRBJ2-7, with TRBD1 matching over 10 bases. The germline CDR1 and CDR2 sequences are MDHEN and SYDVKM. Trimming cost V 3 bases and J 6 bases; bases outside gene matches: 5. The CDR3 runs to 14 residues. DNA of the CDR3: TGTGCCAGCAGTTTTGGGGACAGGGGTTTCGAGCAGTACTTC. Translation gives CASSFGDRGFEQYF.

This clonotype was seen repeatedly, ten times or more. V and J are TRBV7-3 and TRBJ1-3; D not resolved. The CDR3 extends over 15 amino acids. V gave up 1 base and J gave up 9 bases, with 16 bases separating them. From germline, CDR1 is SGHTA and CDR2 FQGTGA. The chain's CDR3 is CASSLNPTPEGTIYF. The CDR3 DNA reads as TGTGCCAGCAGCTTAAACCCGACTCCGGAGGGCACCATATATTTT.

J is TRBJ1-1 and V is TRBV5-1, with a tentative D call TRBD1 (5 bases). Germline assignment: CDR1 SGHRS and CDR2 YFSETQ. Trimming shortened V by 5 bases and J by 2 bases, and 16 bases separated the two germline ends. This CDR3 region has 15 residues. The CDR3 coding sequence is TGCGCCAGCAGGGCGGAGGGGTTTATCAACACTGAAGCTTTCTTT. It is translated as CASRAEGFINTEAFF.

This clonotype was seen at least ten times. The chain combines TRBV10-3 with TRBJ1-5; D remains unclear. V lost 0 bases, J lost 9 bases, and 9 bases lay in between. The CDR3 spans 13 residues. Per germline, CDR1 ENHRY and CDR2 SYGVKD. The CDR3: CAISESSERPQHF. The CDR3 DNA is TGTGCCATCAGTGAGTCGTCCGAAAGGCCCCAGCATTTT.

This clonotype was counted at least ten times. This chain connects TRBV28 to TRBJ1-3; the D is unclear. Germline V lookup: CDR1 MDHEN, CDR2 SYDVKM. Trimming removed 6 bases at V and 3 bases at J, with 15 bases between. The CDR3 sequence is 15 residues long. The CDR3, as DNA: TGTGCCAGCAGACCCCACGGGCTAAGTGGAAACACCATATATTTT. This translates into CASRPHGLSGNTIYF.

This clonotype was found a few times. The chain has TRBV30 and TRBJ1-6; 10 bases fit TRBD1. V lost 6 bases, J lost 8 bases, and 13 bases stayed unmatched. Germline assignment: CDR1 GTSNPN and CDR2 SVGIG (reference sequence). This CDR3 spans 16 amino acids. CDR3 sequence: CACLRTGGALHSPLHF. CDR3 DNA: TGTGCCTGCCTTAGGACAGGGGGTGCCCTTCATTCACCCCTCCACTTT.

This sequence joins TRBV7-2 and TRBJ2-1, with 12 bases lining up with TRBD2. Trimming removed 5 bases from V and 9 bases from J; junction bases left unmatched: 17. Germline-derived CDR1 and CDR2 are SGHTA and FQGNSA. This CDR3 is built from 18 residues. The CDR3 here is CASSDPSGLAGSWGEQFF. The CDR3 DNA reads TGTGCCAGCAGCGACCCGAGCGGACTAGCGGGATCTTGGGGTGAGCAGTTCTTC.

This clonotype came up many times. V and J are TRBV6-5 and TRBJ2-7; D might be TRBD1 (6 bases). This CDR3 is 14 amino acids long. Germline V gene sequence: CDR1 MNHEY, CDR2 SVGAGI. The V end lost 4 bases, the J end lost 6 bases, and 16 bases lay between the germline ends. CDR3 bases: TGTGCCAGCAGTTTGAGCTCCCTAGGGGGCGAGCAGTACTTC. It yields the protein CASSLSSLGGEQYF.

This clonotype has a count of ten or more. V is TRBV7-2 and J is TRBJ2-7; no clear D gene. Trimming removed 1 base at V and 6 bases at J, with 7 bases between. Germline lookup yields CDR1 SGHTA and CDR2 FQGNSA. The length of the CDR3 is 12 residues. Here the CDR3 DNA reads TGTGCCAGCAGCTTAGTATTAGGCGAGCAGTACTTC. It is translated as CASSLVLGEQYF.